Listed below are T cell receptor beta chains from one sample, sequenced in a study of human versus mouse CDR3 diversity and MHC coevolution. Repertoires were generated with immunoSEQ multiplex PCR, while TCRdb's copy carries only in-frame clones and drops some. The sample holds about 83,000 clones, just under 95% seen once. The sequencing sample was made of naive CD4+ T cells from blood. The receptors originated from a person aged 25-75 years in good health. CDR3s include the opening cysteine and the closing phenylalanine or tryptophan. Fields, in order: J gene, clone size, V gene, D gene, CDR3 DNA, CDR3 protein. D genes are given only for firm matches. Some rows have no size entry. The others give once, few or many, or a class for an expanded clone.

J gene: TRBJ2-6
clone size: few
V gene: TRBV10-3
D gene: TRBD1
CDR3 DNA: TGTGCCACCGGGACAGGAATCTCTGGGGCCAACGTCCTGACTTTC
CDR3 protein: CATGTGISGANVLTF

J gene: TRBJ2-5
clone size: NA
V gene: TRBV9
D gene: NA
CDR3 DNA: TGTGCCAGCAGCGTAGGCTATCAAGAGACCCAGTACTTC
CDR3 protein: CASSVGYQETQYF

J gene: TRBJ2-1
clone size: once
V gene: TRBV12-5
D gene: TRBD2
CDR3 DNA: TGTGCTAGTGGTACTCGACTAGCAGTGAATGAGCAGTTCTTC
CDR3 protein: CASGTRLAVNEQFF

J gene: TRBJ2-1
clone size: NA
V gene: TRBV6-5
D gene: NA
CDR3 DNA: TGTGCCAGCAGTTACTCGATGGGCTACTACAATGAGCAGTTCTTC
CDR3 protein: CASSYSMGYYNEQFF

J gene: TRBJ1-4
clone size: NA
V gene: TRBV5-6
D gene: NA
CDR3 DNA: TGTGCCAGCAGTCTTCGGGGGATCCGGTCAGAAAAACTGTTTTTT
CDR3 protein: CASSLRGIRSEKLFF

J gene: TRBJ1-1
clone size: NA
V gene: TRBV25-1
D gene: TRBD1
CDR3 DNA: TGTGCCAGCGGGGGACAGATGAACACTGAAGCTTTCTTT
CDR3 protein: CASGGQMNTEAFF

J gene: TRBJ1-2
clone size: NA
V gene: TRBV4-1
D gene: NA
CDR3 DNA: TGCGCCAGCAGCCAAGAAACGGGGGGGCCCGGGAGTGGCTACACCTTC
CDR3 protein: CASSQETGGPGSGYTF

J gene: TRBJ2-7
clone size: NA
V gene: TRBV19
D gene: NA
CDR3 DNA: TGTGCCAGTAGTATAGGGACAGAGACCTACGAGCAGTACTTC
CDR3 protein: CASSIGTETYEQYF

J gene: TRBJ2-1
clone size: NA
V gene: TRBV7-9
D gene: TRBD2
CDR3 DNA: TGTGCCAGCAGCTCCACTAGCGGGAGAGGGTCCTACAATGAGCAGTTCTTC
CDR3 protein: CASSSTSGRGSYNEQFF

J gene: TRBJ2-7
clone size: NA
V gene: TRBV18
D gene: TRBD1
CDR3 DNA: TGTGCCAGCTCACCCTTCGGGACAGAACAACGTACCTACGAGCAGTACTTC
CDR3 protein: CASSPFGTEQRTYEQYF

J gene: TRBJ2-2
clone size: once
V gene: TRBV4-1
D gene: NA
CDR3 DNA: TGCGCCAGCAGCCAAGAGTTCGGGGGTGCGGGCACCGGGGAGCTGTTTTTT
CDR3 protein: CASSQEFGGAGTGELFF

J gene: TRBJ1-5
clone size: NA
V gene: TRBV5-4
D gene: TRBD1
CDR3 DNA: TGTGCCAGCAGCTTGGCAGTCTCCAGGGGGAGCAATCAGCCCCAGCATTTT
CDR3 protein: CASSLAVSRGSNQPQHF

J gene: TRBJ2-1
clone size: NA
V gene: TRBV9
D gene: NA
CDR3 DNA: TGTGCCAGCAGCGACGGGACACCGGGTTACAATGAGCAGTTCTTC
CDR3 protein: CASSDGTPGYNEQFF

J gene: TRBJ2-7
clone size: once
V gene: TRBV19
D gene: NA
CDR3 DNA: TGTGCCAGTAGTATAGGGTTAAGCGGAGCCTACGAGCAGTACTTC
CDR3 protein: CASSIGLSGAYEQYF

J gene: TRBJ1-4
clone size: NA
V gene: TRBV6-1
D gene: TRBD1
CDR3 DNA: TGTGCCAGCAGTGTGCGACAGGGTGGAAAACTGTTTTTT
CDR3 protein: CASSVRQGGKLFF

J gene: TRBJ2-3
clone size: NA
V gene: TRBV6-5
D gene: NA
CDR3 DNA: TGTGCCAGCGCAGGACAATTCACAGATACGCAGTATTTT
CDR3 protein: CASAGQFTDTQYF

J gene: TRBJ1-1
clone size: NA
V gene: TRBV30
D gene: NA
CDR3 DNA: TGTGCCTGGACGTTAAGGGGGAACACTGAAGCTTTCTTT
CDR3 protein: CAWTLRGNTEAFF

J gene: TRBJ1-2
clone size: NA
V gene: TRBV7-9
D gene: NA
CDR3 DNA: TGTGCCAGCAGCTTAGAGGTCGGGACACACTATGGCTACACCTTC
CDR3 protein: CASSLEVGTHYGYTF

J gene: TRBJ1-2
clone size: NA
V gene: TRBV19
D gene: TRBD1
CDR3 DNA: TGTGCCAGTAGTGGGGACAGGGCCCATTATGGCTACACCTTC
CDR3 protein: CASSGDRAHYGYTF

J gene: TRBJ1-1
clone size: NA
V gene: TRBV6-6
D gene: NA
CDR3 DNA: TGTGCCAGCAGTTACGACACAACGTTTAACACTGAAGCTTTCTTT
CDR3 protein: CASSYDTTFNTEAFF

J gene: TRBJ1-2
clone size: NA
V gene: TRBV28
D gene: NA
CDR3 DNA: TGTGCCAGCAGTTTAAAGGGACGGAGGGGTGACGGCTACACCTTC
CDR3 protein: CASSLKGRRGDGYTF

J gene: TRBJ2-7
clone size: NA
V gene: TRBV30
D gene: NA
CDR3 DNA: TGTGCCTGGGACAGATCCTACGAGCAGTACTTC
CDR3 protein: CAWDRSYEQYF

J gene: TRBJ2-7
clone size: NA
V gene: TRBV29-1
D gene: NA
CDR3 DNA: TGCAGCGTTCAGACTATTATCGGGGGCTCCTACGAGCAGTACTTC
CDR3 protein: CSVQTIIGGSYEQYF

J gene: TRBJ2-7
clone size: NA
V gene: TRBV5-1
D gene: NA
CDR3 DNA: TGCGCCAGCAGCTTGATCCAACCTACCTACGAGCAGTACTTC
CDR3 protein: CASSLIQPTYEQYF